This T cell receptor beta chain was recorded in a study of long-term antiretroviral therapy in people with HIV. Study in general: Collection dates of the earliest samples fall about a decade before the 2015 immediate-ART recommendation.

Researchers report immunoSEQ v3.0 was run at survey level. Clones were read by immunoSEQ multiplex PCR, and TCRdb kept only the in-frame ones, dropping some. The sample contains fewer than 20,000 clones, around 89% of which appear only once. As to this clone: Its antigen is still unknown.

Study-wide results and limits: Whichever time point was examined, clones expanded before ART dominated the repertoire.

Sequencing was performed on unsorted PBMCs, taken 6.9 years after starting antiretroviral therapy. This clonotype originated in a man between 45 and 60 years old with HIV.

The CDR3 reads CASSVQAGGDNEQFF. For the CDR3, the DNA is TGTGCCAGCAGTGTCCAGGCGGGAGGGGACAATGAGCAGTTCTTC. The chain combines TRBV2 with TRBJ2-1; 9 positions agree with TRBD2. The V gene's germline CDR1 is SNHLY and CDR2 FYNNEI. V lost 4 bases to trimming and J lost 5 bases; unmatched junction nucleotides: 6. The CDR3 is 15 amino acids.